This TCR beta chain stems from a study of metastatic and nonmetastatic thyroid tumors. Germline V gives CDR1 LNHDA, CDR2 SQIVND (reference sequence). This CDR3 contains 15 residues. Every patient was untreated before thyroid surgery. Details on this clone: It is likely a read error, because the conserved phenylalanine at the end of the CDR3 is missing.

TCRdb re-analyzed the PCR reads using MiXCR. The sample yields 40,000 or so clones, around 16% seen once. The chain carries TRBV19 and TRBJ1-4; D perhaps matches TRBD1 (6 bases). The sequenced sample consisted of tumor tissue. The clonotype was recovered from a female donor with papillary thyroid cancer or a benign thyroid nodule (not recorded which). Some clones in this sample may be carry-over from other donors' samples. The CDR3 reads CASSRQDATNEKLFL. CDR3 DNA: TGTGCCAGTAGCCGACAGGACGCAACAAATGAAAAACTGTTTTTG.